Below are 22 T cell receptor beta chains sequenced from a single sample in a study of T cells in localized non-small cell lung cancer. Method: immunoSEQ multiplex PCR; TCRdb's copy keeps in-frame clones and lacks some. The sample records 20,000 to 25,000 clones, approximately 86% being singletons. Sequencing used PBMCs, obtained before any cancer treatment. Receptors were obtained from a man between 40 and 75 years old with stage II squamous cell lung carcinoma.

This chain's CDR3 is CASRNTEAFF. Written as DNA, the CDR3 is TGTGCCAGCCGGAACACTGAAGCTTTCTTT. This chain links TRBV6-6 with TRBJ1-1; D is ambiguous. The CDR3 contains 10 residues. The germline gives CDR1 MNHNY, CDR2 SVGAGI (reference sequence). V was pared by 8 bases and J by 1 base, with 2 bases between.

V gene TRBV28 combines with J gene TRBJ2-7; D remains ambiguous. CDR1 is MDHEN and CDR2 is SYDVKM in the germline V gene. This CDR3 contains 11 residues. V lost 2 bases and J lost 4, with 3 bases in between. CDR3 in DNA: TGTGCCAGCAGTTTACTGTACGAGCAGTACTTC. This sequence encodes CASSLLYEQYF.

The CDR3 DNA is TGTGCCAGCAGTTACGTCTCCTACGAGCAGTACTTC. This sequence encodes CASSYVSYEQYF. The chain employs TRBV2 and TRBJ2-7; D not resolved. Germline values: CDR1 SNHLY, CDR2 FYNNEI. This CDR3 contains 12 residues. Trimming removed 5 bases from V and 0 bases from J, with 5 bases in between.

The CDR3 protein is CASSSGQGLINQPQHF. The CDR3 DNA reads as TGTGCCAGCAGCTCCGGACAGGGCTTAATCAATCAGCCCCAGCATTTT. This sequence joins TRBV5-5 and TRBJ1-5, with 8 bases that match TRBD1. Germline V lookup: CDR1 SGHKS, CDR2 YYEKEE (reference sequence). CDR3 size: 16 residues. The V and J ends lost 3 bases and 3 bases, in that order; junction bases with no gene match: 8.

The chain carries TRBV9 and TRBJ1-1; D remains ambiguous. The V end lost 0 bases, the J end lost 4 bases, and 7 bases lay between the germline ends. CDR3 size: 13 residues. The germline V gene encodes CDR1 SGDLS and CDR2 YYNGEE. This chain's CDR3 is CASSVGAVTEAFF. CDR3 in DNA: TGTGCCAGCAGCGTAGGGGCAGTCACTGAAGCTTTCTTT. The full variable domain, completed using reference TRBV9 and TRBJ1-1, is DSGVTQTPKHLITATGQRVTLRCSPRSGDLSVYWYQQSLDQGLQFLIQYYNGEERAKGNILERFSAQQFPDLHSELNLSSLELGDSALYFCASSVGAVTEAFFGQGTRLTVV.

The chain couples TRBV6-6 to TRBJ2-1; perhaps TRBD1 as D (5 bases). Trimming stripped 2 bases from V and 2 bases from J, with 7 bases between. In germline, CDR1 is MNHNY, CDR2 SVGAGI (reference sequence). The CDR3 contains 14 residues. The CDR3 region has the DNA TGTGCCAGCAGTTACGGGGCAGCCTACAATGAGCAGTTCTTC. Translated: CASSYGAAYNEQFF.

The V gene is TRBV6-5, the J gene TRBJ2-2; 9 bases match TRBD1. The ends lost 4 bases at V and 3 bases at J; junction bases unmatched: 0. The CDR3 loop spans 14 amino acids. The germline CDR1 and CDR2 sequences are MNHEY and SVGAGI. The CDR3 coding sequence is TGTGCCAGCAGTTGGACAGGGGACACCGGGGAGCTGTTTTTT. This gives the protein CASSWTGDTGELFF.

The V gene is TRBV11-2, the J gene TRBJ2-3; 14 bases are shared with TRBD2. The CDR3 sequence is 16 residues long. Germline CDR1 is SGHAT and CDR2 is FQNNGV. V was pared by 5 bases and J by 6 bases, with 7 bases of the junction left unmatched. CDR3 loop: CASSARLAGGPDTQYF. In DNA form, the CDR3 reads TGTGCCAGCAGCGCCAGACTAGCGGGAGGGCCGGATACGCAGTATTTT.

The chain couples TRBV18 to TRBJ1-1; 7 bases are a match to TRBD1. This CDR3 comprises 15 residues. Germline values: CDR1 KGHSH, CDR2 LQKENI. With 3 bases clipped from V and 0 bases from J, the junction kept 4 bases outside the gene matches. CDR3 in amino acids: CASSPQGQLNTEAFF. CDR3 sequence (DNA): TGTGCCAGCTCACCTCAGGGACAGTTGAACACTGAAGCTTTCTTT.

V is TRBV6-5 and J is TRBJ1-6, with TRBD1 matching over 8 bases. This CDR3 is built from 16 residues. V dropped 4 bases and J dropped 9; count of bases not matched to a gene: 11. CDR1 is MNHEY, CDR2 SVGAGI, per germline. The CDR3 DNA reads TGTGCCAGCAGTTCTGCAGGGGGCGAGAATGTTTCACCCCTCCACTTT. Encoded protein: CASSSAGGENVSPLHF.

The chain is built from TRBV19 and TRBJ1-1, with a possible D match to TRBD1 (5 bases). This CDR3 is 14 amino acids long. Trimming cost V 2 bases and J 0 bases, with 7 bases left between them. Germline assignment: CDR1 LNHDA and CDR2 SQIVND (reference sequence). Here the CDR3 DNA reads TGTGCCAGTAGTATACAGGGCATGAACACTGAAGCTTTCTTT. Translation gives CASSIQGMNTEAFF.

The chain employs TRBV19 and TRBJ1-1; D not certain. The CDR3 sequence is 11 residues long. Germline-derived CDR1 and CDR2 are LNHDA and SQIVND (reference sequence). Between the trimmed V and J ends, which lost 1 base and 6 bases, there was a span of 3 bases. The CDR3 nucleotides read TGTGCCAGTAGTATAGGATCTGAAGCTTTCTTT. Translating it yields CASSIGSEAFF. Based on the CDR3 plus reference TRBV19 and TRBJ1-1, the full variable domain is DGGITQSPKYLFRKEGQNVTLSCEQNLNHDAMYWYRQDPGQGLRLIYYSQIVNDFQKGDIAEGYSVSREKKESFPLTVTSAQKNPTAFYLCASSIGSEAFFGQGTRLTVV.

V is TRBV10-3 and J is TRBJ1-5; D gene uncertain. Germline V gives CDR1 ENHRY, CDR2 SYGVKD. V lost 0 bases to trimming and J lost 0 bases, with 9 bases between them. The CDR3 is made up of 16 amino acids. The CDR3 spells CAISESQQLSNQPQHF. Here the CDR3 DNA reads TGTGCCATCAGTGAGTCACAACAGCTTAGCAATCAGCCCCAGCATTTT.

The chain employs TRBV28 and TRBJ2-3, with 10 positions matching TRBD2. This CDR3 is built from 17 residues. The germline gives CDR1 MDHEN, CDR2 SYDVKM. Unmatched junction bases numbered 11, after V lost 4 bases and J lost 4 bases. Here the CDR3 DNA reads TGTGCCAGCAGTTCACCTAGCGGGAGCAGTGTTGCAGATACGCAGTATTTT. Amino acids: CASSSPSGSSVADTQYF.

This chain joins TRBV2 and TRBJ2-5, with D perhaps TRBD1 (5 bases). Germline loops: CDR1 SNHLY, CDR2 FYNNEI. There are 15 residues in the CDR3. Trimming removed 7 bases at V and 5 bases at J, with 20 bases between. This CDR3 is CASIPPRGRWETQYF. CDR3 in DNA: TGTGCCAGCATACCCCCAAGGGGTCGGTGGGAGACCCAGTACTTC.

The chain uses TRBV27 and TRBJ2-3; perhaps TRBD2 as D (7 bases). The V gene lost 1 base and the J gene lost 6 bases, with 20 bases spanning the gap. Germline CDR1 and CDR2: MNHEY and SMNVEV (reference sequence). The CDR3 loop spans 17 amino acids. The CDR3 nucleotides read TGTGCCAGCAGTTTATTTGGCGGGGGCTATATAGGGGATACGCAGTATTTT. Residues: CASSLFGGGYIGDTQYF.

The chain couples TRBV7-9 to TRBJ2-1; D remains unclear. Trimming pared 1 base from V and 10 bases from J, leaving 11 bases between. This CDR3 spans 13 amino acids. Looked up from germline, CDR1 is SEHNR and CDR2 is FQNEAQ (reference sequence). The DNA of the CDR3 is TGTGCCAGCAGCTTAGGATTAAACTGGGAGCAGTTCTTC. Translating gives CASSLGLNWEQFF. Combining the CDR3 with reference TRBV7-9 and TRBJ2-1 gives the whole variable domain DTGVSQNPRHKITKRGQNVTFRCDPISEHNRLYWYRQTLGQGPEFLTYFQNEAQLEKSRLLSDRFSAERPKGSFSTLEIQRTEQGDSAMYLCASSLGLNWEQFFGPGTRLTVL.

V and J are TRBV5-4 and TRBJ2-3; TRBD2 matches at 10 bases. Germline V gene lookup returns CDR1 SGHNT and CDR2 YYREEE (reference sequence). J was trimmed by 7 bases and V by 4 bases; bases with no gene match: 6. CDR3 length equals 14 residues. CDR3 residues: CASSDRTSGYTQYF. The CDR3 DNA sequence: TGTGCCAGCAGCGACCGGACTAGCGGCTATACGCAGTATTTT.

CDR3 nucleotide sequence: TGTGCCAGCAGCTTGGCCGGGACTAGCGGCAGCACAGATACGCAGTATTTT. Its protein is CASSLAGTSGSTDTQYF. This rearrangement joins TRBV5-8 to TRBJ2-3, with 11 bases matching TRBD2. With 0 bases clipped from V and 0 bases from J, the junction kept 3 bases outside the gene matches. The V gene's germline CDR1 is SGHTS and CDR2 YDEGEE. The CDR3 is 17 amino acids.

The rearrangement uses TRBV6-5 and TRBJ2-2; TRBD1 agrees at 8 bases. The CDR3 has 15 residues. The trim removed 0 bases at V and 8 bases at J, leaving 5 bases unmatched. The germline V gene has CDR1 MNHEY and CDR2 SVGAGI. Here the CDR3 DNA reads TGTGCCAGCAGTTACTCGACAGGGGCCCCTGGGGAGCTGTTTTTT. Its protein is CASSYSTGAPGELFF.

The rearrangement joins TRBV7-9 to TRBJ1-6, with D uncertain. Germline loops: CDR1 SEHNR, CDR2 FQNEAQ (reference sequence). V lost 5 bases, J lost 0 bases, and 20 bases lay in between. This CDR3 spans 19 amino acids. The CDR3: CASSAMGSFNPSYNSPLHF. The DNA of the CDR3 is TGTGCCAGCAGCGCAATGGGCAGTTTCAACCCCTCCTATAATTCACCCCTCCACTTT.

The chain combines TRBV19 with TRBJ1-1; D call uncertain. The CDR3 consists of 12 residues. Germline lookup yields CDR1 LNHDA and CDR2 SQIVND (reference sequence). Deletions cut 5 bases from V and 7 bases from J, with 11 bases between. The CDR3 sequence is CASSPPGDEAFF. In nucleotides, the CDR3 is TGTGCCAGTAGTCCTCCCGGAGATGAAGCTTTCTTT.